What follows are 7 T cell receptor beta chains derived from one specimen sequenced in a study of cytomegalovirus exposure and HLA in healthy donors. PCR primers comprised 60 Vbeta and 13 Jbeta primers. The repertoire was sequenced with immunoSEQ multiplex PCR; TCRdb's copy has only in-frame clones and lacks some. The specimen's table records about 160,000 clones. Input material: PBMCs. These receptors came from a man under 40 in good health and CMV-seronegative.

This chain uses TRBV18 with TRBJ2-7, with D maybe TRBD2 (6 bases). Germline values: CDR1 KGHSH, CDR2 LQKENI. Trimming took off 2 bases at V and 3 bases at J, with 17 bases between the two ends. The CDR3 totals 16 residues. Here the CDR3 DNA reads TGTGCCAGCTCACCATATCGGGGAGGAGAAGTCTACGAGCAGTACTTC. Amino acid sequence: CASSPYRGGEVYEQYF.

The rearrangement uses TRBV18 and TRBJ2-5; TRBD2 agrees at 11 bases. V gave up 3 bases and J gave up 5 bases; unmatched junction bases: 2. This CDR3 contains 14 residues. Germline CDR1 KGHSH, CDR2 LQKENI. DNA for the CDR3: TGTGCCAGCTCACCTAGCGGGAGGGCGGAGACCCAGTACTTC. Amino acids: CASSPSGRAETQYF.

CDR3 coding DNA: TGCGCCAGCAGCCAAGACGACAGGTTGAACACCGGGGAGCTGTTTTTT. Its translation: CASSQDDRLNTGELFF. V gene TRBV4-1 combines with J gene TRBJ2-2; the D gene is possibly TRBD1 (6 bases). This CDR3 is built from 16 residues. Germline V gene sequence: CDR1 MGHRA, CDR2 YSYEKL. V lost 0 bases and J lost 1, with 9 bases in between.

The rearrangement uses TRBV27 and TRBJ2-1, with 9 bases aligning to TRBD1. The J segment lost 2 bases and the V segment lost 4 bases, leaving 3 bases of the junction unmatched. Germline V CDR1 and CDR2: MNHEY, SMNVEV (reference sequence). The CDR3 length is 15 residues. The CDR3 coding sequence is TGTGCCAGCAGTTCCCGACAGGGGGCCTACAATGAGCAGTTCTTC. Amino acid sequence: CASSSRQGAYNEQFF.

The J gene is TRBJ1-2, the V gene TRBV6-5, with 11 bases matching TRBD1. CDR3 size: 14 residues. CDR1 and CDR2 (germline): MNHEY, SVGAGI. J lost 8 bases, V lost 2 bases, and 4 bases had no gene match. The DNA for the CDR3 is TGTGCCAGCAGTTACCCGGGACAGGGGGAAGGCTACACCTTC. It encodes CASSYPGQGEGYTF.

The chain is built from TRBV27 and TRBJ2-7; 7 nucleotides match TRBD1. Trimming took 5 bases from V and 5 from J; bases not matched to a gene: 6. Germline loops: CDR1 MNHEY, CDR2 SMNVEV (reference sequence). This CDR3 is 13 amino acids long. The chain's CDR3 is CASSRDRAHEQYF. The CDR3 nucleotides read TGTGCCAGCAGTCGAGACAGGGCTCACGAGCAGTACTTC.

This chain uses TRBV4-2 with TRBJ1-4; TRBD1 agrees at 7 bases. The trim removed 6 bases at V and 8 bases at J, leaving 15 bases unmatched. The CDR3 runs 16 residues. Germline V gene lookup returns CDR1 LGHNA and CDR2 YNFKEQ. The CDR3 is CASRLNRQGAREKLFF. The DNA of the CDR3 is TGTGCCAGCAGACTGAACCGACAGGGCGCACGAGAAAAACTGTTTTTT.